The clone carrying this T cell receptor beta chain was detected a few times. The source of the sample is a study of blood T cell repertoires in COVID-19. The overall study: Whether acute or convalescent, the COVID-19 samples came from the United States, Italy and Spain.

This CDR3 is 12 amino acids long. With 6 bases clipped from V and 8 bases from J, the junction kept 3 bases outside the gene matches. As processed by the authors: Nucleated cell number was recorded as an estimate derived from reference gene primer amplification. Here immunoSEQ multiplex PCR was the method, and the copy in TCRdb shows in-frame clones only, minus some. D and trimming were read from the DNA, whereas the V and J calls and clone size are those reported in that table. The sample yields more than 120,000 clones, 84% seen once. The TCR was taken from a human donor in a cohort sampled during active COVID-19. V is TRBV12-3 or TRBV12-4 and J is TRBJ1-4, with 7 bases aligning to TRBD1. The sequenced material came from peripheral blood. The CDR3 DNA reads TGTGCCAGCAGGACAGGGAGCGAAAAACTGTTTTTT. Its translation is CASRTGSEKLFF.